This TCR beta chain stems from a study of glioma-infiltrating T cells. This clonotype has ten or more counts. TCR alpha and beta CDR3 regions were amplified from RNA using iRepertoire nested multiplex PCR. TCRdb re-called the multiplex PCR reads through MiXCR, storing one row per CDR3 protein. The sample lists approximately 120,000 distinct CDR3 sequences, less than 30% occurring once. The receptor was isolated from a human donor with low-grade glioma or glioblastoma, undergoing nonglioma brain surgery, or in good health (not recorded which). What was sequenced was glioma tissue, nonneoplastic brain tissue, or PBMCs (not recorded which).

The CDR3 bases are TGTGCCAGCAGCGGGGGCGTGGGGAAAGAGACCCAGTACTTC. Encoded protein: CASSGGVGKETQYF. The rearrangement links TRBV7-2 to TRBJ2-5; maybe TRBD1 (6 bases). Per the germline V gene, CDR1 is SGHTA and CDR2 is FQGNSA. The CDR3 totals 14 residues. The V and J ends lost 5 bases and 3 bases respectively, with 13 bases between them.